The 27 T cell receptor beta chains below all came from one sample that was sequenced in a study of blood T cell repertoires in COVID-19. Some clones are missing from TCRdb's copy, which holds only in-frame ones; the method was immunoSEQ multiplex PCR. In the table there are 55,000 to 75,000 clones, around 73% of which are singletons. The sample comprised peripheral blood. These TCRs come from an elderly man with active or convalescent COVID-19.

The J gene is TRBJ2-7, the V gene TRBV7-2; 11 bases are a match to TRBD1. The trim removed 5 bases at V and 0 bases at J, leaving 15 bases unmatched. The germline V gene has CDR1 SGHTA and CDR2 FQGNSA. The CDR3 is made up of 19 amino acids. The CDR3 DNA sequence: TGTGCCAGCAGCCCCCCGATTTACTGGGGGACAGGGGGCTCCTACGAGCAGTACTTC. It yields the protein CASSPPIYWGTGGSYEQYF.

The J gene is TRBJ1-3, the V gene TRBV11-1, with D possibly TRBD1 on 6 matching bases. This CDR3 is built from 15 residues. The germline V and J ends were trimmed by 5 bases and 0 bases, with 11 bases remaining between them. CDR1 and CDR2 from the germline V gene are SGHAT and FQDESV (reference sequence). The CDR3 is CASSQTGSSGNTIYF. For the CDR3, the DNA is TGTGCCAGCAGCCAAACAGGGAGCTCTGGAAACACCATATATTTT.

This clone was found once. This chain joins TRBV28 and TRBJ2-4; perhaps TRBD2 as D (5 bases). Deletions cut 8 bases from V and 3 bases from J, with 8 bases between. The CDR3 is made up of 12 amino acids. CDR1 and CDR2 (germline): MDHEN, SYDVKM. DNA of the CDR3: TGTGCCAGCGTCGGGGACAAAAACATTCAGTACTTC. Its protein product is CASVGDKNIQYF.

This clone showed up just a few times. J is TRBJ1-5 and V is TRBV14; 11 bases match TRBD1. Germline CDR1 and CDR2: SGHDN and FVKESK. The CDR3 length is 20 residues. The ends lost 5 bases at V and 0 bases at J; junction bases unmatched: 15. This chain's CDR3 is CASSWTPGTGGYLSNQPQHF. CDR3 sequence (DNA): TGTGCCAGCAGCTGGACACCGGGGACAGGGGGTTACCTTAGCAATCAGCCCCAGCATTTT.

The CDR3 DNA follows: TGCAGCGTGGGGACAGACAATCAGCCCCAGCATTTT. Its translation is CSVGTDNQPQHF. The chain links TRBV29-1 to TRBJ1-5; 7 nucleotides match TRBD1. Germline-derived CDR1 and CDR2 are SQVTM and ANQGSEA. The CDR3 has 12 residues. J gave up 3 bases and V 6 bases, and 2 bases lay outside the gene matches.

The chain uses TRBV28 and TRBJ2-3, with D unclear. The CDR3 is 16 residues long. Trimming left V 2 bases short and J 0 bases short, with 12 bases between. In germline, CDR1 is MDHEN, CDR2 SYDVKM. The CDR3 protein is CASSLEWATSTDTQYF. In DNA form, the CDR3 reads TGTGCCAGCAGTTTAGAGTGGGCAACAAGCACAGATACGCAGTATTTT.

CDR3 coding DNA: TGTGCCAGCTCACATTCGAGGGGTAGCGGGGTCTTACAAGAGACCCAGTACTTC. It yields the protein CASSHSRGSGVLQETQYF. V usage is TRBV18 and J usage is TRBJ2-5, with 8 bases fitting TRBD2. Germline V gene lookup returns CDR1 KGHSH and CDR2 LQKENI. This CDR3 region has 18 residues. V lost 4 bases to trimming and J lost 2 bases; unmatched junction nucleotides: 15.

This clone was found a few times. V gene TRBV7-8 combines with J gene TRBJ2-2; possibly TRBD1 for D (6 bases). The CDR3 sequence is 17 residues long. V shed 5 bases and J shed 1 base, with 17 bases lying between them. Germline V CDR1 and CDR2: SGHVS, FQNEAQ. The CDR3 nucleotides are TGTGCCAGCAGCCCCTCCCCGGACAGCTTGAACACCGGGGAGCTGTTTTTT. Translation: CASSPSPDSLNTGELFF.

The chain is built from TRBV18 and TRBJ1-1; 10 bases align to TRBD1. This CDR3 is built from 14 residues. Per germline, CDR1 KGHSH and CDR2 LQKENI. V was pared by 4 bases and J by 6 bases, with 5 bases of the junction left unmatched. CDR3 DNA sequence: TGTGCCAGCTCACAGACGACAGGGGGCTCTGAAGCTTTCTTT. It codes for CASSQTTGGSEAFF.

The genes are TRBV7-9 and TRBJ1-1; possibly TRBD1 for D (6 bases). There are 15 residues in the CDR3. Germline V gives CDR1 SEHNR, CDR2 FQNEAQ (reference sequence). V was clipped by 1 base and J by 4 bases, with 13 bases between them. CDR3 region: CASSLDQGRGTEAFF. The CDR3 nucleotides are TGTGCCAGCAGCTTAGATCAGGGGAGAGGCACTGAAGCTTTCTTT. The full variable domain, its missing parts supplied by reference TRBV7-9 and TRBJ1-1, is DTGVSQNPRHKITKRGQNVTFRCDPISEHNRLYWYRQTLGQGPEFLTYFQNEAQLEKSRLLSDRFSAERPKGSFSTLEIQRTEQGDSAMYLCASSLDQGRGTEAFFGQGTRLTVV.

The chain carries TRBV3-1 (or the pseudogene TRBV3-2) and TRBJ1-3; no clear D gene. Trimming left V 4 bases short and J 0 bases short, with 4 bases between. Germline V CDR1 and CDR2: LGHDT, YNNKEL (reference sequence). The CDR3 covers 13 residues. CDR3 residues: CASSPSSGNTIYF. The CDR3 DNA reads as TGTGCCAGCAGCCCGAGCTCTGGAAACACCATATATTTT.

The chain combines TRBV6-5 with TRBJ2-1, with D perhaps matching TRBD1 (6 bases). Germline V gene lookup returns CDR1 MNHEY and CDR2 SVGAGI. V gave up 5 bases and J gave up 5 bases, with 13 bases separating them. The CDR3 spans 14 residues. The CDR3 DNA reads as TGTGCCAGCAGTAGGGGGACGGTGCACAATGAGCAGTTCTTC. This encodes CASSRGTVHNEQFF.

This sequence joins TRBV19 and TRBJ2-7, with 12 bases fitting TRBD1. With 6 bases clipped from V and 5 bases from J, the junction kept 5 bases outside the gene matches. This CDR3 comprises 14 residues. In germline, CDR1 is LNHDA, CDR2 SQIVND (reference sequence). This chain's CDR3 is CASSSGTGGHEQYF. DNA for the CDR3: TGTGCCAGTAGCTCCGGGACAGGGGGCCACGAGCAGTACTTC.

V is TRBV5-1 and J is TRBJ2-2; D is possibly TRBD1 (5 bases). The V gene's germline CDR1 is SGHRS and CDR2 YFSETQ. The CDR3 extends over 15 amino acids. V was trimmed by 4 bases and J by 1 base, leaving 11 bases between them. This CDR3 is CASSLDGQNTGELFF. As DNA, the CDR3 is TGCGCCAGCAGCCTGGACGGACAGAACACCGGGGAGCTGTTTTTT.

V is TRBV15 and J is TRBJ2-7; D is undetermined. This CDR3 spans 12 amino acids. Germline V gene lookup returns CDR1 LNHNV and CDR2 YYDKDF (reference sequence). The germline V and J ends were trimmed by 0 bases and 7 bases, with 7 bases remaining between them. CDR3 nucleotide sequence: TGTGCCACCAGCAGAGATATAACAGAGCAGTACTTC. As protein: CATSRDITEQYF.

V is TRBV19 and J is TRBJ1-5; TRBD1 might be the D (5 bases). This CDR3 region has 16 residues. Germline CDR1 and CDR2: LNHDA and SQIVND (reference sequence). The germline V and J ends were trimmed by 6 bases and 3 bases, with 18 bases remaining between them. This CDR3 reads CASSSPPGVYNQPQHF. The DNA for the CDR3 is TGTGCCAGTAGCTCCCCCCCGGGGGTTTACAATCAGCCCCAGCATTTT.

The chain joins TRBV5-1 to TRBJ1-1, with no clear D. The V gene's germline CDR1 is SGHRS and CDR2 YFSETQ. CDR3 length: 14 amino acids. Trimming cost V 3 bases and J 1 base, with 10 bases left between them. The CDR3 coding sequence is TGCGCCAGCAGCTGGCGGAACTCGAACACTGAAGCTTTCTTT. This codes for CASSWRNSNTEAFF. The whole variable domain, filled in from reference TRBV5-1 and TRBJ1-1, reads KAGVTQTPRYLIKTRGQQVTLSCSPISGHRSVSWYQQTPGQGLQFLFEYFSETQRNKGNFPGRFSGRQFSNSRSEMNVSTLELGDSALYLCASSWRNSNTEAFFGQGTRLTVV.

This chain uses TRBV27 with TRBJ2-7; D perhaps matches TRBD1 (6 bases). V lost 2 bases and J lost 6, with 20 bases in between. CDR3 length: 16 residues. Germline-derived CDR1 and CDR2 are MNHEY and SMNVEV (reference sequence). The DNA for the CDR3 is TGTGCCAGCAGTTTAGATCAATGGGGGCGCACTGGCGAGCAGTACTTC. Its protein product is CASSLDQWGRTGEQYF.

On this clone itself: It is likely a read error, because the conserved phenylalanine at the end of the CDR3 is missing. No DNA is shown, since the ends of the CDR3 on it are uncertain; the CDR3 is the one TCRdb lists. This chain uses TRBV19 with TRBJ1-4; the D call of TRBD1 is as the table states it, not checked on the DNA. Germline V gene data show CDR1 as LNHDA and CDR2 as SQIVND (reference sequence). The CDR3 region is 13 residues in length, termini included. The CDR3 sequence: CASSRDRGSPLFL.

J is TRBJ1-2 and V is TRBV28; a weak D match, TRBD1 (5 bases). V was shortened by 3 bases and J by 6 bases, with 14 bases between the two germline ends. The CDR3 sequence is 14 residues long. CDR1 and CDR2 (germline): MDHEN, SYDVKM. Here the CDR3 reads CASSLGRAMDGYTF. As DNA, the CDR3 is TGTGCCAGCAGTTTGGGCAGGGCGATGGATGGCTACACCTTC.

The chain is built from TRBV7-8 and TRBJ2-1, with 8 bases that match TRBD2. CDR1 and CDR2 (germline): SGHVS, FQNEAQ. V was clipped by 5 bases and J by 0 bases; unmatched bases: 3. There are 15 residues in the CDR3. CDR3: CASSDSGSSYNEQFF. The CDR3 nucleotides read TGTGCCAGCAGCGACAGCGGGAGCTCCTACAATGAGCAGTTCTTC.

This clone showed up just once. The rearrangement links TRBV7-8 to TRBJ2-4; D might be TRBD1 (6 bases). Trimming took 3 bases from V and 2 from J, leaving 11 bases between them. CDR3 length equals 15 residues. The germline CDR1 and CDR2 sequences are SGHVS and FQNEAQ. CDR3 sequence reads: CASSLPGHTKNIQYF. CDR3 nucleotides: TGTGCCAGCAGCTTGCCGGGACATACCAAAAACATTCAGTACTTC.

This chain joins TRBV25-1 and TRBJ2-5; 8 bases are a match to TRBD1. The CDR3 sequence is 16 residues long. Germline assignment: CDR1 MGHDK and CDR2 SYGVNS. With 8 bases clipped from V and 5 bases from J, the junction kept 16 bases outside the gene matches. CDR3: CASRPTRGQIGETQYF. CDR3 bases: TGTGCCAGCCGCCCTACCAGGGGGCAAATAGGCGAGACCCAGTACTTC.

This clone turned up a few times. This chain connects TRBV24-1 to TRBJ2-5; the D is unclear. The V gene lost 1 base and the J gene lost 7 bases, with 12 bases spanning the gap. Per germline, CDR1 KGHDR and CDR2 SFDVKD. The CDR3 extends over 14 amino acids. The CDR3 bases are TGTGCCACCAGTGATTTCGGCGGAGCTGGGACCCAGTACTTC. Protein product: CATSDFGGAGTQYF.

The V call is TRBV19, the J call TRBJ2-6, with 10 bases matching TRBD1. Germline values: CDR1 LNHDA, CDR2 SQIVND (reference sequence). V was clipped by 4 bases and J by 0 bases; unmatched bases: 3. The CDR3 is made up of 17 amino acids. CDR3 coding DNA: TGTGCCAGTAGTAGGGACAGGGGTCTCTCTGGGGCCAACGTCCTGACTTTC. Its translation: CASSRDRGLSGANVLTF.

This chain links TRBV2 with TRBJ1-4, with a tentative D call TRBD1 (5 bases). The CDR3 consists of 14 residues. V was clipped by 6 bases and J by 8 bases, with 16 bases between them. The germline CDR1 and CDR2 sequences are SNHLY and FYNNEI. The CDR3 spells CASSGDSRGEKLFF. For the CDR3, the DNA is TGTGCCAGCAGCGGAGACAGCCGAGGAGAAAAACTGTTTTTT.

V gene TRBV27 combines with J gene TRBJ1-2; tentatively, D is TRBD1 (6 bases). Germline lookup yields CDR1 MNHEY and CDR2 SMNVEV (reference sequence). V gave up 6 bases and J gave up 5 bases, with 13 bases separating them. The CDR3 has 13 amino acids. This chain's CDR3 is CASRGGASYGYTF. CDR3 DNA sequence: TGTGCCAGCAGGGGGGGGGCGAGTTATGGCTACACCTTC.